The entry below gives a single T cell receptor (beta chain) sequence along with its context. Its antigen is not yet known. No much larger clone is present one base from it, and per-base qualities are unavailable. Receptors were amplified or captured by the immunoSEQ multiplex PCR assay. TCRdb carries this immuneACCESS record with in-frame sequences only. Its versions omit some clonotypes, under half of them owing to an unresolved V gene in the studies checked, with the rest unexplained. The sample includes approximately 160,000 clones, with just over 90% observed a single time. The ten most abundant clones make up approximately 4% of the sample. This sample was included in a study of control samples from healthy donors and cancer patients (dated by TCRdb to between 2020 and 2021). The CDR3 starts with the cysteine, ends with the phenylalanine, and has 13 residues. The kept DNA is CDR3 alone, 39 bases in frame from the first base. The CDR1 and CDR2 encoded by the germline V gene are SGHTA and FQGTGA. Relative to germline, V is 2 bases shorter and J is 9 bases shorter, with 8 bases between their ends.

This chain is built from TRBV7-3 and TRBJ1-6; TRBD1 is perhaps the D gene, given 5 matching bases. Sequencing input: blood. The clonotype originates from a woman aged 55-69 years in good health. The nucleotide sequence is TGTGCCAGCAGCTTACAGCAGGGTTCACCCCTCCACTTT. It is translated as CASSLQQGSPLHF.